This T cell receptor (beta chain) comes out of a study of T cells in Graves' hyperthyroidism and ophthalmopathy. General study points: Ophthalmopathy, which appeared later, was predicted by the model a median 6.5 months before onset. A 13 V-J signature model discriminated ophthalmopathy versus stable hyperthyroidism. In blood, most of the thyroid clonotypes expanded above 0.001 were also present.

Amplified TCR beta CDR3 regions derived from RNA transcripts. HTBI primers were used for first-round RT-PCR of the TCR CDR3. TCRdb called the multiplex PCR reads again in MiXCR, with one record for every CDR3 protein. The repertoire holds 500,000 or so distinct CDR3 sequences, with 15% to 20% as singletons. Germline CDR1 and CDR2: DFQATT and SNEGSKA (reference sequence). V was clipped by 6 bases and J by 6 bases, with 15 bases between them. This CDR3 has 14 amino acids. This clonotype appeared many times. The antigen remains undetermined. Sequencing was performed on blood. The clonotype comes from a woman in her thirties with Graves' ophthalmopathy. The rearrangement joins TRBV20-1 to TRBJ1-6; D may be TRBD1 (6 bases). The CDR3 DNA reads as TGCAGTGCCCACGTGACAGGACCTAATTCACCCCTCCACTTT. Encoded protein: CSAHVTGPNSPLHF.